These 8 T cell receptor beta chains came from one sample sequenced in a study of regulatory T cells in long-lasting Graves disease. Arm-PCR with iRepertoire HTBI primers amplified the CDR3 regions for these TCR beta libraries. TCRdb passed the multiplex PCR reads through MiXCR, listing each CDR3 protein once. The sample includes about 430,000 distinct CDR3 sequences, around 23% seen only once; the top ten take roughly an eighth. Time point of the sample: persistent/refractory GD, antithyroid drugs over 5 years with positive TRAb. The TCR library was prepared using RNA isolated from PBMCs. The specimen was peripheral blood mononuclear cells (PBMCs), collected when the disease was refractory, from a patient treated with antithyroid drugs. These receptors came from a female donor with Graves disease.

This clonotype was seen at least ten times. The V call is TRBV28, the J call TRBJ2-6, with D perhaps given as TRBD1 or TRBD2 (5 bases each). The CDR3 has 15 residues. From germline, CDR1 is MDHEN and CDR2 SYDVKM. The ends were cut back, 8 bases at V and 0 bases at J, with 11 bases in the middle. This CDR3 reads CASGTVSSGANVLTF. CDR3 in DNA: TGTGCCAGCGGGACGGTGAGCTCTGGGGCCAACGTCCTGACTTTC.

In its sample, this clonotype was seen many times. The CDR3 DNA reads TGTGCCAGCAGCGTAGATGTAGGGGGATCCTACGAGCAGTACTTC. Its protein product is CASSVDVGGSYEQYF. This chain links TRBV9 with TRBJ2-7; D perhaps matches TRBD1 (6 bases). The V end lost 0 bases, the J end lost 1 base, and 11 bases lay between the germline ends. Germline values: CDR1 SGDLS, CDR2 YYNGEE. CDR3 length equals 15 residues.

This clonotype came up many times. The genes are TRBV24-1 and TRBJ2-5; a possible D gene is TRBD2 (5 bases). The germline gives CDR1 KGHDR, CDR2 SFDVKD. Trimming shortened V by 1 base and J by 5 bases, and 13 bases separated the two germline ends. CDR3 length: 15 amino acids. CDR3 bases: TGTGCCACCAGTGATTTCGGACTCGCCGAGGAGACCCAGTACTTC. The encoded protein is CATSDFGLAEETQYF.

With respect to this clonotype: At one end, the junction sequence differs from germline, possibly due to a read error. The V and J genes are TRBV19 and TRBJ2-5, with 10 bases matching TRBD2. Germline CDR1 reads LNHDA; CDR2 reads SQIVND (reference sequence). This CDR3 has 16 residues. The CDR3 nucleotides are TGTGCCGGTAGTACGTCGGGACTAGCGATAGTTGAGACCCAGTACTTC. It yields the protein CAGSTSGLAIVETQYF.

The chain recombines TRBV20-1 with TRBJ2-7; D might be TRBD2 (5 bases). Germline V CDR1 and CDR2: DFQATT, SNEGSKA (reference sequence). The CDR3 runs to 12 residues. Trimming cost V 5 bases and J 4 bases, with 12 bases left between them. CDR3 loop: CSAPEGSYEQYF. DNA for the CDR3: TGCAGTGCTCCCGAGGGAAGTTACGAGCAGTACTTC.

The genes are TRBV5-1 and TRBJ2-2; D is undetermined. The CDR3 length is 13 residues. Per germline, CDR1 SGHRS and CDR2 YFSETQ. Trimming shortened V by 3 bases and J by 7 bases, and 10 bases separated the two germline ends. CDR3 sequence (DNA): TGCGCCAGCAGCTATCTTACCGGCGGGGAGCTGTTTTTT. Encoded protein: CASSYLTGGELFF.

The table lists this clonotype with a few counts. The rearrangement links TRBV5-5 to TRBJ2-7, with D perhaps matching TRBD2 (5 bases). Germline values: CDR1 SGHKS, CDR2 YYEKEE (reference sequence). The length of the CDR3 is 13 residues. V lost 0 bases to trimming and J lost 6 bases, with 10 bases between them. The CDR3 loop is CASSLVRASEQYF. CDR3 coding DNA: TGTGCCAGCAGCTTGGTGAGGGCCTCCGAGCAGTACTTC.

This clonotype was observed a handful of times. The genes are TRBV13 and TRBJ2-4; D possibly uses TRBD1 or TRBD2 (7 bases each). Germline values: CDR1 PRHDT, CDR2 FYEKMQ (reference sequence). The CDR3 consists of 15 residues. V shed 5 bases and J shed 5 bases, with 16 bases lying between them. The CDR3 nucleotides are TGTGCCAGCAGCAGACAGGGTCGGGGGGAAAACATTCAGTACTTC. Translating it yields CASSRQGRGENIQYF. Using reference TRBV13 and TRBJ2-4 for the parts outside the CDR3, the full variable domain is AAGVIQSPRHLIKEKRETATLKCYPIPRHDTVYWYQQGPGQDPQFLISFYEKMQSDKGSIPDRFSAQQFSDYHSELNMSSLELGDSALYFCASSRQGRGENIQYFGAGTRLSVL.